This T cell receptor beta chain came from a study of blood T cell repertoires in COVID-19. The repertoire was sequenced with immunoSEQ multiplex PCR; TCRdb's copy has only in-frame clones and lacks some. This sample has 150,000 to 200,000 clones, with around 91% found just once. The sequence was collected from a woman aged 18-29 years who had recovered from COVID-19. The sequenced sample consisted of PBMCs or T cells enriched from blood (not recorded which).

The CDR3 here is CASSLLLGGAITEAFF. The CDR3 DNA follows: TGTGCCAGCAGTTTATTGTTAGGAGGGGCGATAACTGAAGCTTTCTTT. The chain uses TRBV28 and TRBJ1-1; TRBD1 might be the D (5 bases). The CDR3 is 16 residues long. V was shortened by 1 base and J by 5 bases, with 17 bases between the two germline ends. The germline V gene has CDR1 MDHEN and CDR2 SYDVKM.